This section outlines one T cell receptor (beta chain) sequence together with its context. This sample was included in a study of blood T cell repertoires in COVID-19. Across the study: The study drew acute and convalescent COVID-19 samples from the United States, Italy and Spain. T cells, B-cell-depleted T cells, or PBMCs provided the cDNA or gDNA that served as material.

Losses at the gene ends were 7 bases for V and 0 bases for J; bases not matched to a gene: 3. Looked up from germline, CDR1 is LGHDT and CDR2 is YNNKEL (reference sequence). This CDR3 has 14 residues. Per the study methods: Researchers report that nucleated cell counts were estimated from reference gene primer amplification. TCRdb keeps only in-frame clones here, not all; method: immunoSEQ multiplex PCR. V and J calls and clone size come straight from that table; D and trimming were deduced from the DNA. Of under 350,000 clones detected, 83% appear once; the ten largest clones hold approximately 9%. The TCR was taken from a woman aged 45-65 years who had recovered from COVID-19. The chain couples TRBV3-1 (or the pseudogene TRBV3-2) to TRBJ2-3, with 8 nucleotides matching TRBD2. Source material: peripheral blood. CDR3 bases: TGTGCCAGCACGGGGACTAGTAGCACAGATACGCAGTATTTT. As protein: CASTGTSSTDTQYF.